This TCR beta chain was captured by sequencing in a study of blood T cells in healthy people across ages. Primers used in a second PCR of about 6 to 11 cycles were a sample-barcoded 5' primer and a J-beta primer mix. TCRdb itself ran the 5' RACE reads through MiXCR, one entry per CDR3 protein. The sample has 850,000 to 950,000 distinct CDR3 sequences; less than 35% are singletons. This clonotype was seen many times. The CDR3 extends over 12 amino acids. Germline CDR1 reads DFQATT; CDR2 reads SNEGSKA (reference sequence). After removal of 6 bases from V and 4 bases from J, the junction contained 4 bases not matched to a gene.

The sample comprised blood. The rearrangement links TRBV20-1 to TRBJ1-2; 8 nucleotides agree with TRBD1. This receptor was taken from a woman aged 80 or older in good health. The CDR3 is CSARQGIYGYTF. CDR3 bases: TGCAGTGCCCGACAGGGGATCTATGGCTACACCTTC.